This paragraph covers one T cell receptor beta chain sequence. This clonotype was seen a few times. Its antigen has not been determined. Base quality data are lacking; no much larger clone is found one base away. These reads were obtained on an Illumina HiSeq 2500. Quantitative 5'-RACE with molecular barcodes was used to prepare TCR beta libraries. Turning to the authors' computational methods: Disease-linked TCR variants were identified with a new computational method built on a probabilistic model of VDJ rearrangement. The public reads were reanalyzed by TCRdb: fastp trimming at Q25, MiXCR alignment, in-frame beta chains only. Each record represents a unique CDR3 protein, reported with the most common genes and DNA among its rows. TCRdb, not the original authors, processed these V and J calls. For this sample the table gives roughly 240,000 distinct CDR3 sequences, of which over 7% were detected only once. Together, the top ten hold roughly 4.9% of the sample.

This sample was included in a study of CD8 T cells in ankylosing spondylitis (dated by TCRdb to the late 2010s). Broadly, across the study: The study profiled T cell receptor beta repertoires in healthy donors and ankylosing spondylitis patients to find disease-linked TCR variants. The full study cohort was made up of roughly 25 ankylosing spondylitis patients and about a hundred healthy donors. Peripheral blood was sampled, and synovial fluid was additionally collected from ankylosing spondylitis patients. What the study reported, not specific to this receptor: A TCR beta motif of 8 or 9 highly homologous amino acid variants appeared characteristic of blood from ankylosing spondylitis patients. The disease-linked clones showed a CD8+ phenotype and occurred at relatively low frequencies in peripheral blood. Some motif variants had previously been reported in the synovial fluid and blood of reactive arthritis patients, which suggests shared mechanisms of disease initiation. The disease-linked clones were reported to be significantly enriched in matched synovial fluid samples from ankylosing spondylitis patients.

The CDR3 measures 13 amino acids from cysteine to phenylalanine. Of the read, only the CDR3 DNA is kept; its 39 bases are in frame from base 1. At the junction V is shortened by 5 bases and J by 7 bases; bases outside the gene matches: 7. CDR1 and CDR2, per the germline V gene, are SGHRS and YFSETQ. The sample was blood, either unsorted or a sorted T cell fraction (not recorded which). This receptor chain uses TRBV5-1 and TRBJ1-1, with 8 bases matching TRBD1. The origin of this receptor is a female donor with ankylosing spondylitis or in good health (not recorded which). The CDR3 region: CASSGQGVSEAFF. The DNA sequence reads TGCGCCAGCAGTGGACAGGGAGTTAGTGAAGCTTTCTTT.